This paragraph reports one T cell receptor beta chain. In the authors' workflow: Reference gene primer amplification yielded estimated nucleated cell counts. The table came from immunoSEQ multiplex PCR; TCRdb's copy has only in-frame clones and leaves some out. For V, J and clone size, that table is used; D and trimming come from the DNA. The sample comprises almost 200,000 clones, 80% to 90% of which are singletons, and around 8% rests with the top ten. The data belong to a study of blood T cell repertoires in COVID-19. The age range of participants was about 18 to 100 years, with residence in about 25 US areas. V lost 5 bases and J lost 4; bases outside the gene matches: 5. The V gene's germline CDR1 is MNHEY and CDR2 SMNVEV (reference sequence). The CDR3 totals 14 residues.

The chain joins TRBV27 to TRBJ1-1; 9 positions agree with TRBD1. The source is a woman between 18 and 29 years old who had recovered from COVID-19. What was sequenced was PBMCs or T cells enriched from blood (not recorded which). The CDR3 loop is CASSLQGATTEAFF. The CDR3 bases are TGTGCCAGCAGTCTACAGGGGGCGACCACTGAAGCTTTCTTT.